This record concerns one TCR beta chain sequence. Its antigen is not known. The PCR made use of 60 Vbeta and 13 Jbeta primers. TCRdb's copy holds only in-frame clones and misses some; the assay was immunoSEQ multiplex PCR. The sample includes over 90,000 clones, 77% of them seen just once. Those who donated were healthy bone marrow donors. Although they were nominally healthy when sampled, donors likely had unrecorded immune exposures. The source of the sample is a study of cytomegalovirus exposure and HLA in healthy donors. V lost 1 base and J lost 0, with 9 bases in between. CDR1 is SGHTA and CDR2 is FQGTGA in the germline V gene. The CDR3 has 15 residues. Study-level results: Researchers reported from a later analysis that most CMV-associated TCR beta chains appeared HLA-restricted.

Sequencing was done on a sample of PBMCs. The chain recombines TRBV7-3 with TRBJ1-1, with D perhaps matching TRBD1 (5 bases). The source is a male donor in good health and CMV-seropositive. CDR3 region: CASSLRPGMNTEAFF. The DNA of the CDR3 is TGTGCCAGCAGCTTAAGGCCAGGGATGAACACTGAAGCTTTCTTT.